This TCR beta chain was observed in a study of graft-versus-host responses after intestinal transplantation. Study summary: Transplant recipients had multivisceral, liver-intestinal, or isolated intestinal grafts.

Co-plating was performed using approximately 200,000 CFSE-labeled responder cells and approximately 200,000 irradiated, violet-dye-labeled stimulator cells. Upon completion of the reaction, proliferating CFSE-low responders, both CD3+CD4+ and CD3+CD8+, were sorted. Points from the study as a whole: Peak circulating GvH clone levels were associated with early post-transplant HvG declines.

Clones were read by immunoSEQ multiplex PCR, and TCRdb kept only the in-frame ones, dropping some. The top ten hold roughly 0.94% of the sample, which has around 19,000 clones, 40% to 55% seen once. The CDR3 totals 12 residues. Germline-derived CDR1 and CDR2 are SQVTM and ANQGSEA. Deletions cut 6 bases from V and 0 bases from J, with 8 bases between. The material sequenced was alloreactive CD4+ T cells from a mixed lymphocyte reaction culture, taken before intestinal transplant. The subset is: CFSE-low proliferating T cells sorted from roughly 6-day pre-transplant mixed lymphocyte reaction (GvH or HvG direction). The receptor was isolated from a human patient who received an intestinal transplant. The chain recombines TRBV29-1 with TRBJ1-1; no reliable D call. The CDR3 here is CSVAGLNTEAFF. For the CDR3, the DNA is TGCAGCGTCGCAGGCTTGAACACTGAAGCTTTCTTT.